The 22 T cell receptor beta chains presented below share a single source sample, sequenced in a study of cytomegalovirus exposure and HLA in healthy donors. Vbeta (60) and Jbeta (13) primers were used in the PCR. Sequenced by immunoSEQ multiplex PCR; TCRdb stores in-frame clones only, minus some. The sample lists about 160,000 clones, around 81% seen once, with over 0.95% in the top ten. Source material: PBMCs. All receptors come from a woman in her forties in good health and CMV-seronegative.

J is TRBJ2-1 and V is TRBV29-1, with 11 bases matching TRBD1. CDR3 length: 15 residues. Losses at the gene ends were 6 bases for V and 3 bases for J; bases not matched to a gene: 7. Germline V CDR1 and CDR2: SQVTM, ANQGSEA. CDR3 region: CSVGPGTGGYNEQFF. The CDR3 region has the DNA TGCAGCGTCGGCCCCGGGACAGGGGGCTACAATGAGCAGTTCTTC.

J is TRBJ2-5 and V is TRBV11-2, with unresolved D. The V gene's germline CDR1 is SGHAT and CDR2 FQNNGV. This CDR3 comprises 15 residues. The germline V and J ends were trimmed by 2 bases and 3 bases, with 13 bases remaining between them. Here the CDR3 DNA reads TGTGCCAGCAGCTTAATTCTAGATCCCAAAGAGACCCAGTACTTC. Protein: CASSLILDPKETQYF.

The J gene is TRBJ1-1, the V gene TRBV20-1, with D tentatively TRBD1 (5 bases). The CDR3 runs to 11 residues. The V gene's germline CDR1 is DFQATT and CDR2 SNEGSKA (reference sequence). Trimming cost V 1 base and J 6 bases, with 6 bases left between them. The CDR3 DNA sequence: TGCAGTGCTAGAGTACAGGCTGAAGCTTTCTTT. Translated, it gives CSARVQAEAFF.

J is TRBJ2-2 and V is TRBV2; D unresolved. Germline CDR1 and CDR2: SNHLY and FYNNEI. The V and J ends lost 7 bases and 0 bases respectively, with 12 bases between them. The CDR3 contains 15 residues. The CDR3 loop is CASTRPTSNTGELFF. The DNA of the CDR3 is TGTGCCAGCACGCGGCCTACATCGAACACCGGGGAGCTGTTTTTT.

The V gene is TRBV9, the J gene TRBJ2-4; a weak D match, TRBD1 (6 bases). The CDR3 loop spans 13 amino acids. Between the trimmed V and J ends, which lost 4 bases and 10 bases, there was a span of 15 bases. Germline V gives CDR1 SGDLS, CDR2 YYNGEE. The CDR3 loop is CASSPWDTGIQYF. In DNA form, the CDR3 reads TGTGCCAGCAGCCCTTGGGACACTGGGATTCAGTACTTC.

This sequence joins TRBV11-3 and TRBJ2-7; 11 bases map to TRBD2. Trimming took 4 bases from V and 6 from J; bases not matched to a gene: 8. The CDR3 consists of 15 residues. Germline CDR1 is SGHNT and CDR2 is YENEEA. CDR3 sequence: CASSSLAGGLGEQYF. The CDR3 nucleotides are TGTGCCAGCAGCTCATTAGCGGGAGGGCTGGGCGAGCAGTACTTC.

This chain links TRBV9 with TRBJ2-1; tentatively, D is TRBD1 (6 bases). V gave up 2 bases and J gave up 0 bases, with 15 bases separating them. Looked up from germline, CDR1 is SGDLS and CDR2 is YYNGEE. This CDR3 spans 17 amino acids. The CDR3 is CASSVSGAASSYNEQFF. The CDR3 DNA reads TGTGCCAGCAGCGTCTCAGGGGCCGCAAGCTCCTACAATGAGCAGTTCTTC. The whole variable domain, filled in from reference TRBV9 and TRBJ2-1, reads DSGVTQTPKHLITATGQRVTLRCSPRSGDLSVYWYQQSLDQGLQFLIQYYNGEERAKGNILERFSAQQFPDLHSELNLSSLELGDSALYFCASSVSGAASSYNEQFFGPGTRLTVL.

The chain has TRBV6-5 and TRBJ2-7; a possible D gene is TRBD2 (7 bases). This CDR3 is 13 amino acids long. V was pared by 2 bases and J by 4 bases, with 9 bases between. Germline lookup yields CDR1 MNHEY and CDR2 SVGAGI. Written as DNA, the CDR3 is TGTGCCAGCAGTTACAGGGGGGGATACGAGCAGTACTTC. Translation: CASSYRGGYEQYF.

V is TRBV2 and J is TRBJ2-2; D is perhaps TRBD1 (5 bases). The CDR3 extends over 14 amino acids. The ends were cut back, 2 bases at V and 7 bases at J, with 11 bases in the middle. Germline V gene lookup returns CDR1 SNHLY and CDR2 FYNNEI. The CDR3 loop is CASSELQVDGELFF. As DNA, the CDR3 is TGTGCCAGCAGTGAATTACAGGTAGACGGGGAGCTGTTTTTT.

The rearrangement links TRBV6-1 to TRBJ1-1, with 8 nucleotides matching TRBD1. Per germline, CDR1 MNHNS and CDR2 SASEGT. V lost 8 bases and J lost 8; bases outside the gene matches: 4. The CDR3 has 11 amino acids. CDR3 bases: TGTGCCAGCCATGACAGGGGAGAAGCTTTCTTT. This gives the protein CASHDRGEAFF.

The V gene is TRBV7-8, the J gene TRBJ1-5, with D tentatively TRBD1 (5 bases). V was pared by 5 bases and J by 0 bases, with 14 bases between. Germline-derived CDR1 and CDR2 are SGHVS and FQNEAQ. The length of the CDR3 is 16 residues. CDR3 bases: TGTGCCAGCAGCCTCGGGACTCCCTATAGCAATCAGCCCCAGCATTTT. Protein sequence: CASSLGTPYSNQPQHF.

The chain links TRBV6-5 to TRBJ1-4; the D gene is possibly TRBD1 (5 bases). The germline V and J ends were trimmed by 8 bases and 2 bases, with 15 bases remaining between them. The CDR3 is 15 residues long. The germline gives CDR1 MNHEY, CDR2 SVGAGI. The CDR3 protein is CASGDSFLTNEKLFF. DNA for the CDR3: TGTGCCAGCGGAGACAGCTTTCTTACTAATGAAAAACTGTTTTTT.

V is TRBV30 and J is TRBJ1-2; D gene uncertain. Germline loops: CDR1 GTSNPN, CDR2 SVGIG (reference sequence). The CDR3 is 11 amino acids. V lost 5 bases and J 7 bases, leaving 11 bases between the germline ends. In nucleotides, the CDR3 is TGTGCCTGGGCCATTCGGGGTGGCTACACCTTC. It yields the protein CAWAIRGGYTF. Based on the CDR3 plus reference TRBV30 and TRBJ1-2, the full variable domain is SQTIHQWPATLVQPVGSPLSLECTVEGTSNPNLYWYRQAAGRGLQLLFYSVGIGQISSEVPQNLSASRPQDRQFILSSKKLLLSDSGFYLCAWAIRGGYTFGSGTRLTVV.

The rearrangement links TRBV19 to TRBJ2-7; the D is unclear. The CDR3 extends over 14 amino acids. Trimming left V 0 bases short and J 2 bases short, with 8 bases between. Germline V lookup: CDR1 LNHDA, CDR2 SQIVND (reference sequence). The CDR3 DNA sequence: TGTGCCAGTAGTATAGACCCAGGCCCCTACGAGCAGTACTTC. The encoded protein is CASSIDPGPYEQYF.

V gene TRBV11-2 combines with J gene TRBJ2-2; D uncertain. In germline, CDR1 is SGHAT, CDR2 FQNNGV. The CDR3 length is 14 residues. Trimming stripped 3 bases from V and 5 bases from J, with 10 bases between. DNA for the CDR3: TGTGCCAGCAGCTTGATCGTCGGTACCGGGGAGCTGTTTTTT. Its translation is CASSLIVGTGELFF.

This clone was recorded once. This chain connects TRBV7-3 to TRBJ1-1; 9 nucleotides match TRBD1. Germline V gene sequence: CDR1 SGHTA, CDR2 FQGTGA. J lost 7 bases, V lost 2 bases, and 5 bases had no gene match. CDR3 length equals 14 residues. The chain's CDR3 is CASSLGDREGEAFF. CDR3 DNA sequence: TGTGCCAGCAGCTTAGGGGACAGGGAAGGTGAAGCTTTCTTT.

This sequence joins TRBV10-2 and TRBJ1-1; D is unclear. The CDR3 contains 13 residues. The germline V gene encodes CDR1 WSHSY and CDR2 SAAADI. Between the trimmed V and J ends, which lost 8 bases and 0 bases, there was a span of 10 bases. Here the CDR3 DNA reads TGCGCCAGCTTTAGAGCTATGAACACTGAAGCTTTCTTT. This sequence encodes CASFRAMNTEAFF.

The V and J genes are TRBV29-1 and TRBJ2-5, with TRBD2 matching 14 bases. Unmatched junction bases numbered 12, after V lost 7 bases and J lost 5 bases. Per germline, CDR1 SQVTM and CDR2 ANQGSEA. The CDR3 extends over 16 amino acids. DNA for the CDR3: TGCAGCGCACCCGGGGGACTAGCGGGAGCGGGGGAGACCCAGTACTTC. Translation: CSAPGGLAGAGETQYF. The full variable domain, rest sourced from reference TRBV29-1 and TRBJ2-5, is SAVISQKPSRDICQRGTSLTIQCQVDSQVTMMFWYRQQPGQSLTLIATANQGSEATYESGFVIDKFPISRPNLTFSTLTVSNMSPEDSSIYLCSAPGGLAGAGETQYFGPGTRLLVL.

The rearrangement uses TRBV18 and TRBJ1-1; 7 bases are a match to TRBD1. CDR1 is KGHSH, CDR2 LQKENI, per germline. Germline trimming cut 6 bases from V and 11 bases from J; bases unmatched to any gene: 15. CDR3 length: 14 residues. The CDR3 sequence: CASSRATGDNMAFF. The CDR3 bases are TGTGCCAGCTCGCGAGCTACAGGGGATAATATGGCTTTCTTT. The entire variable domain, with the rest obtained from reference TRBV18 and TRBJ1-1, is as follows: NAGVMQNPRHLVRRRGQEARLRCSPMKGHSHVYWYRQLPEEGLKFMVYLQKENIIDESGMPKERFSAEFPKEGPSILRIQQVVRGDSAAYFCASSRATGDNMAFFGQGTRLTVV.

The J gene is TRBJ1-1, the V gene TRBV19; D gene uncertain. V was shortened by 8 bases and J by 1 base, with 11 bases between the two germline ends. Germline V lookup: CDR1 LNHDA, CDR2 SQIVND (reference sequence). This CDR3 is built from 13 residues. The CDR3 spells CASHTHKNTEAFF. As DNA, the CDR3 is TGTGCCAGTCATACCCACAAGAACACTGAAGCTTTCTTT.

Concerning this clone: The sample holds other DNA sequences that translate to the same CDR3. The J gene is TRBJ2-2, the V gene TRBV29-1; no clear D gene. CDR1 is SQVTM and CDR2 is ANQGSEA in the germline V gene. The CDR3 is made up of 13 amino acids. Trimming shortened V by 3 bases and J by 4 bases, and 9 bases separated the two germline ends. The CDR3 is CSVDPPGTGELFF. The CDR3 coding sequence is TGCAGCGTTGACCCGCCAGGCACCGGGGAGCTGTTTTTT.

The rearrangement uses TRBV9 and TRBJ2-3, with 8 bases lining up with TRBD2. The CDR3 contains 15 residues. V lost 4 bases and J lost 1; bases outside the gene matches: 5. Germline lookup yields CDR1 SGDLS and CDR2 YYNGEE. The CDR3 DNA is TGTGCCAGCAGCCTAAGCGGGAGTGGCACAGATACGCAGTATTTT. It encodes CASSLSGSGTDTQYF. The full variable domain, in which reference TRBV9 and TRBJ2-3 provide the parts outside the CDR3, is DSGVTQTPKHLITATGQRVTLRCSPRSGDLSVYWYQQSLDQGLQFLIQYYNGEERAKGNILERFSAQQFPDLHSELNLSSLELGDSALYFCASSLSGSGTDTQYFGPGTRLTVL.